Presented here are 15 T cell receptor beta chains from one specimen sequenced in a study of CD8 T cells in ankylosing spondylitis. TCRdb reprocessed the 5' RACE reads with MiXCR, giving one entry per CDR3 protein. This table holds about 240,000 distinct CDR3 sequences, roughly 8.6% found once. Material for sequencing was blood, either unsorted or a sorted T cell fraction (not recorded which). Receptors were obtained from a male donor with ankylosing spondylitis or in good health (not recorded which).

This clonotype was counted a few times. The V call is TRBV29-1, the J call TRBJ2-1; D may correspond to TRBD1 or TRBD2 (7 bases each). The germline V gene encodes CDR1 SQVTM and CDR2 ANQGSEA. The CDR3 has 16 residues. Between the trimmed V and J ends, which lost 7 bases and 5 bases, there was a span of 24 bases. Written as DNA, the CDR3 is TGCAGCGCCAGGGGGGAGGCTAGCGGAGTGGACAATGAGCAGTTCTTC. As protein: CSARGEASGVDNEQFF.

This clonotype was picked up many times. V and J are TRBV7-2 and TRBJ2-2, with a weak D call TRBD2 (5 bases). The CDR3 sequence is 13 residues long. V was shortened by 6 bases and J by 6 bases, with 11 bases between the two germline ends. CDR1 is SGHTA, CDR2 FQGNSA, per germline. The CDR3 region has the DNA TGTGCCAGCAGAACGAGGGTATCCGGGGAGCTGTTTTTT. Its protein is CASRTRVSGELFF.

The chain recombines TRBV7-3 with TRBJ2-3; tentative D call: TRBD2 (5 bases). The CDR3 extends over 13 amino acids. Germline V lookup: CDR1 SGHTA, CDR2 FQGTGA. Trimming took 4 bases from V and 4 from J, leaving 9 bases between them. The CDR3 sequence: CASSSFGADTQYF. Written as DNA, the CDR3 is TGTGCCAGCAGCTCGTTCGGGGCAGATACGCAGTATTTT. Using reference TRBV7-3 and TRBJ2-3 for the parts outside the CDR3, the full variable domain is GAGVSQTPSNKVTEKGKYVELRCDPISGHTALYWYRQSLGQGPEFLIYFQGTGAADDSGLPNDRFFAVRPEGSVSTLKIQRTERGDSAVYLCASSSFGADTQYFGPGTRLTVL.

The sample holds many counts of this clonotype. The rearrangement uses TRBV12-3 or TRBV12-4 and TRBJ1-1; TRBD1 might be the D (5 bases). The CDR3 covers 12 residues. The germline V and J ends were trimmed by 8 bases and 6 bases, with 13 bases remaining between them. CDR3 DNA sequence: TGTGCCAGCGGGACGGGGACGCCTGAAGCTTTCTTT. Protein: CASGTGTPEAFF.

This clonotype was counted between two and nine times. V is TRBV6-6 and J is TRBJ1-1; D not certain. Germline assignment: CDR1 MNHNY and CDR2 SVGAGI (reference sequence). V was pared by 0 bases and J by 1 base, with 3 bases between. CDR3 length equals 13 residues. The CDR3 sequence is CASSYSQNTEAFF. DNA for the CDR3: TGTGCCAGCAGTTACTCGCAGAACACTGAAGCTTTCTTT.

This clonotype was detected many times. The chain links TRBV5-1 to TRBJ2-1, with TRBD1 matching 11 bases. The CDR3 sequence is 16 residues long. V lost 1 base to trimming and J lost 6 bases; unmatched junction nucleotides: 6. The germline gives CDR1 SGHRS, CDR2 YFSETQ. The CDR3 DNA is TGCGCCAGCAGCTTGAATCCGGACAGGGGGCCCAATGAGCAGTTCTTC. This gives the protein CASSLNPDRGPNEQFF.

This clonotype was seen ten or more times. The chain couples TRBV12-3 or TRBV12-4 to TRBJ1-2, with TRBD1 identical over 7 bases. Trimming took 4 bases from V and 5 from J; bases not matched to a gene: 13. The CDR3 has 16 amino acids. For the CDR3, the DNA is TGTGCCAGCAGTTCAAAGACAGGAGGGGGCGCATATGGCTACACCTTC. This translates into CASSSKTGGGAYGYTF.

This clonotype was found many times. The chain is built from TRBV7-2 and TRBJ2-7; the D gene is possibly TRBD1 (6 bases). The V end was cut by 5 bases, the J end by 5 bases, with 13 bases between. Germline V lookup: CDR1 SGHTA, CDR2 FQGNSA. CDR3 length: 13 residues. In DNA form, the CDR3 reads TGTGCCAGCAGCGACAGGACCAGAAACGAGCAGTACTTC. Its protein product is CASSDRTRNEQYF.

This clonotype was observed many times. The chain combines TRBV20-1 with TRBJ2-1; 14 nucleotides match TRBD2. In germline, CDR1 is DFQATT, CDR2 SNEGSKA (reference sequence). The junction had 9 bases not matched to a gene; V was cut back by 0 bases and J by 8 bases. The CDR3 is 17 residues long. CDR3 DNA sequence: TGCAGTGCTAGAGATTGGGAGACTAGCGGGAGGGGTGATGAGCAGTTCTTC. This translates into CSARDWETSGRGDEQFF.

This clonotype was picked up many times. The J gene is TRBJ1-4, the V gene TRBV6-1, with a tentative D call TRBD1 (5 bases). Germline CDR1 reads MNHNS; CDR2 reads SASEGT. V lost 6 bases and J 7 bases, leaving 18 bases between the germline ends. The CDR3 has 15 amino acids. For the CDR3, the DNA is TGTGCCAGCAGCGATCGACGTGGGGCGGCTGAAAAACTGTTTTTT. It is translated as CASSDRRGAAEKLFF.

The chain couples TRBV29-1 to TRBJ2-7; 9 bases map to TRBD1. The trim removed 5 bases at V and 1 base at J, leaving 3 bases unmatched. Looked up from germline, CDR1 is SQVTM and CDR2 is ANQGSEA. The CDR3 runs to 13 residues. The CDR3 region is CSVKGQGSYEQYF. The CDR3 bases are TGCAGCGTTAAGGGACAGGGATCCTACGAGCAGTACTTC.

This clonotype has at least ten counts. The CDR3 reads CSAPSTYSGGRDTQYF. Written as DNA, the CDR3 is TGCAGTGCCCCCAGCACTTATAGCGGGGGGCGAGATACGCAGTATTTT. V gene TRBV20-1 combines with J gene TRBJ2-3; 10 nucleotides match TRBD2. V was clipped by 6 bases and J by 5 bases; unmatched bases: 14. From germline, CDR1 is DFQATT and CDR2 SNEGSKA (reference sequence). The CDR3 consists of 16 residues.

CDR3 sequence reads: CASSHLDLEFF. In DNA form, the CDR3 reads TGCGCCAGCAGCCACTTAGACTTAGAGTTCTTC. The chain recombines TRBV4-3 with TRBJ2-1; D is uncertain. Germline V lookup: CDR1 LGHNA, CDR2 YSLEER. CDR3 length: 11 amino acids. The V end was cut by 3 bases, the J end by 14 bases, with 11 bases between.

The chain is built from TRBV18 and TRBJ1-2; D is undetermined. CDR3 length equals 14 residues. Germline CDR1 is KGHSH and CDR2 is LQKENI. Trimming took 1 base from V and 1 from J, leaving 7 bases between them. CDR3 nucleotides: TGTGCCAGCTCACCACGGGCCGTTAACTATGGCTACACCTTC. This gives the protein CASSPRAVNYGYTF.

This clonotype was detected many times. The chain has TRBV28 and TRBJ1-2, with 10 bases fitting TRBD1. Germline assignment: CDR1 MDHEN and CDR2 SYDVKM. After removal of 7 bases from V and 4 bases from J, the junction contained 9 bases not matched to a gene. The CDR3 is 15 residues long. The CDR3 protein is CASIPGTGVSYGYTF. The CDR3 nucleotides are TGTGCCAGCATCCCCGGGACAGGGGTTAGCTATGGCTACACCTTC.